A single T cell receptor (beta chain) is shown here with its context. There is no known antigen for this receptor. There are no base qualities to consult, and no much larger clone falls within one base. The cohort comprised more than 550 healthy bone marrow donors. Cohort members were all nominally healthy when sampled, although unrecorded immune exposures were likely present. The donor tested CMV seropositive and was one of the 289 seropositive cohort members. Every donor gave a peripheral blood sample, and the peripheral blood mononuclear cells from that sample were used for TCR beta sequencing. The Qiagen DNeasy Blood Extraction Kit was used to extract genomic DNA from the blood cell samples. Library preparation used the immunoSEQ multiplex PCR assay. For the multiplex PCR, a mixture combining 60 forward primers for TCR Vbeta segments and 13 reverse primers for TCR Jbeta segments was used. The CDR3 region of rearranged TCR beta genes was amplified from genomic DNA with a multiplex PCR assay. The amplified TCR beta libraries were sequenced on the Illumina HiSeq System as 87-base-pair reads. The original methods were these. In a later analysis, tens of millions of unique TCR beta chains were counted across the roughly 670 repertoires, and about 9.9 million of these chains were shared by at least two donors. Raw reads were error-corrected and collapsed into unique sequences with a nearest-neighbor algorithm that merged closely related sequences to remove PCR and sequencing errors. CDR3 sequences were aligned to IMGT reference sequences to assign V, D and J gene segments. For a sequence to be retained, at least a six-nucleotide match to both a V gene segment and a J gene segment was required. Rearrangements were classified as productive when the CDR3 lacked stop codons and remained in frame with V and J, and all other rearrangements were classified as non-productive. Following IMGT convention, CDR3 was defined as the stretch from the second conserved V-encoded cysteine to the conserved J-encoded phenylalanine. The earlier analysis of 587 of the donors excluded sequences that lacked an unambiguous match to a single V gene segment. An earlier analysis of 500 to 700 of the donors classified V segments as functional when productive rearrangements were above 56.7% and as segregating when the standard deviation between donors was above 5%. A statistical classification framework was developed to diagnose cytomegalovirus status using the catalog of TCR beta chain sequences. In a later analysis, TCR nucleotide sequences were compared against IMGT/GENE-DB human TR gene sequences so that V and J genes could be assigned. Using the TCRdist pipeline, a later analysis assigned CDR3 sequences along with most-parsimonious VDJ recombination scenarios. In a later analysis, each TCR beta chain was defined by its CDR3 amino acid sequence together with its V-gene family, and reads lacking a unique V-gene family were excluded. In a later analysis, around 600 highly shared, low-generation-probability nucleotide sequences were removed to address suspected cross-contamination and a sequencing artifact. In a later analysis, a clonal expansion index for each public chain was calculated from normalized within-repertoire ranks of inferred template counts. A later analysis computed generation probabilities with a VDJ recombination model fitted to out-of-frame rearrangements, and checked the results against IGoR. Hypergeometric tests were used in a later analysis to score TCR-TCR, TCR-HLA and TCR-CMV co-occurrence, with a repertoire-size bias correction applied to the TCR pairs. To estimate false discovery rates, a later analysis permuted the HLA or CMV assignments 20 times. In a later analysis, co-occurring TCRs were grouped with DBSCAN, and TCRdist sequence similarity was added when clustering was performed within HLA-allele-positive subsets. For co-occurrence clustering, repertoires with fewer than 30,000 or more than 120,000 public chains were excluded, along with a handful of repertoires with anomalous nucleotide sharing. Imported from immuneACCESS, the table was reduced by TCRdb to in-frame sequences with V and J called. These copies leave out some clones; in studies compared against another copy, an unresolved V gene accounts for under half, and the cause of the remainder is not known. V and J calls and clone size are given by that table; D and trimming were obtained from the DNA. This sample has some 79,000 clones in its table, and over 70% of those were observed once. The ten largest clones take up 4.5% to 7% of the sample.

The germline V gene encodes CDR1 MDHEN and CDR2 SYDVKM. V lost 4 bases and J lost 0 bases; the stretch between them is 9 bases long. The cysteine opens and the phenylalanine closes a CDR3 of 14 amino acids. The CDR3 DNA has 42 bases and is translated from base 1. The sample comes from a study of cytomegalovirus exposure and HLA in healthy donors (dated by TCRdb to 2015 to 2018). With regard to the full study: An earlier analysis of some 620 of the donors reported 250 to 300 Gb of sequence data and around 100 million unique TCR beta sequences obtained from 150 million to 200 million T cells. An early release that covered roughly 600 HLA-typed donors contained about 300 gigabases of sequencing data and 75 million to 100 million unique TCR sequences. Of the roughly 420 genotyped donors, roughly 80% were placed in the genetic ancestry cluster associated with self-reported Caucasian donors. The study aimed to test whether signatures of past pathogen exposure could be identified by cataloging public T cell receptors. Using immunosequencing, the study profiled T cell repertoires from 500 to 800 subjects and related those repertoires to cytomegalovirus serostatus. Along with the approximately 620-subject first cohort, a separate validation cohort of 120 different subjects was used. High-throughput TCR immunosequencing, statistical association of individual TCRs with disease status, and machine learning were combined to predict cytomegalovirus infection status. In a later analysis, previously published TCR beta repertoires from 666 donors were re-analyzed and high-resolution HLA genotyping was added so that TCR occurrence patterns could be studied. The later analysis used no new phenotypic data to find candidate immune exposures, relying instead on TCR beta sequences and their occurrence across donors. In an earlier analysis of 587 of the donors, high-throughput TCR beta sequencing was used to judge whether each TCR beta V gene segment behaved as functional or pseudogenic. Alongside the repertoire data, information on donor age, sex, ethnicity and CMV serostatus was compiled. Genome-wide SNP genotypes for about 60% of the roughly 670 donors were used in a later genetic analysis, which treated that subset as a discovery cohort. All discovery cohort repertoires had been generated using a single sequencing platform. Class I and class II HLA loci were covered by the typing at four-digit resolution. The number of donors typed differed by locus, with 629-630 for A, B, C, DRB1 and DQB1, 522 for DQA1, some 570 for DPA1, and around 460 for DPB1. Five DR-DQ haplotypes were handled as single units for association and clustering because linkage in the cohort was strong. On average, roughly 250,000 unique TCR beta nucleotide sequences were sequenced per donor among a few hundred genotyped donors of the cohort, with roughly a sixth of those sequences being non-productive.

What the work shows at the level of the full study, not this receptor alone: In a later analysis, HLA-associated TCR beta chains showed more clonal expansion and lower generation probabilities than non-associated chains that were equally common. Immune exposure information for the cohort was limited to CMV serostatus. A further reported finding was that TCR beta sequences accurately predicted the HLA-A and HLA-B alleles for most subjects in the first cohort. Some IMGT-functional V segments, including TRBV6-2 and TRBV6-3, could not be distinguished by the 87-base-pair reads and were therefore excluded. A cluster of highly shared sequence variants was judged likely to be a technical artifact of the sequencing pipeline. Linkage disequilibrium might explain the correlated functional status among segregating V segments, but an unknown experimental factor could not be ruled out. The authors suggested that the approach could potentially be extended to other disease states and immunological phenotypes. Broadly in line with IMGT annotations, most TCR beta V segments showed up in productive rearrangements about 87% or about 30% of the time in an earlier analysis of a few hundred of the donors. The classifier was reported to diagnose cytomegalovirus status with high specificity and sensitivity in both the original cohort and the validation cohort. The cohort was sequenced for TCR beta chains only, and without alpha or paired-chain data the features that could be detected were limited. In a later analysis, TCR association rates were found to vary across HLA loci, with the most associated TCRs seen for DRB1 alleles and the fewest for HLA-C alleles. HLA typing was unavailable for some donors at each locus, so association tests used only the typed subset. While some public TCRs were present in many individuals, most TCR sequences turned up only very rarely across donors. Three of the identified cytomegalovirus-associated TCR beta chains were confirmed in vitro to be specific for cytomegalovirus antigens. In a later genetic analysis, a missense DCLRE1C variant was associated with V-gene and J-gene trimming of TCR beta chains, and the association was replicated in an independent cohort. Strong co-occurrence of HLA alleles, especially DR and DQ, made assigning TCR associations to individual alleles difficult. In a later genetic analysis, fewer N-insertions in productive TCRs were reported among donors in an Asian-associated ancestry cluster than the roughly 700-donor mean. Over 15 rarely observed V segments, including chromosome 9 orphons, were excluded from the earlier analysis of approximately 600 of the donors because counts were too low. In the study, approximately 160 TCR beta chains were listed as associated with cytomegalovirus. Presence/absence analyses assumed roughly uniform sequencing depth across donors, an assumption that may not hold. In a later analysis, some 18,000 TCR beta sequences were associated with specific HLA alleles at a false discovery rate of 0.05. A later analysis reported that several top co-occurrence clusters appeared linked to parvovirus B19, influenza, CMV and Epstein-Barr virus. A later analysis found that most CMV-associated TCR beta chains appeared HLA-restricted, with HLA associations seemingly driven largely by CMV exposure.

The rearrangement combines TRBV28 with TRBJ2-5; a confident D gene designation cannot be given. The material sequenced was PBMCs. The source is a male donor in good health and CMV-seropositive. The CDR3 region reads CASSSTEYQETQYF. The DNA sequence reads TGTGCCAGCAGTTCGACGGAGTACCAAGAGACCCAGTACTTC.